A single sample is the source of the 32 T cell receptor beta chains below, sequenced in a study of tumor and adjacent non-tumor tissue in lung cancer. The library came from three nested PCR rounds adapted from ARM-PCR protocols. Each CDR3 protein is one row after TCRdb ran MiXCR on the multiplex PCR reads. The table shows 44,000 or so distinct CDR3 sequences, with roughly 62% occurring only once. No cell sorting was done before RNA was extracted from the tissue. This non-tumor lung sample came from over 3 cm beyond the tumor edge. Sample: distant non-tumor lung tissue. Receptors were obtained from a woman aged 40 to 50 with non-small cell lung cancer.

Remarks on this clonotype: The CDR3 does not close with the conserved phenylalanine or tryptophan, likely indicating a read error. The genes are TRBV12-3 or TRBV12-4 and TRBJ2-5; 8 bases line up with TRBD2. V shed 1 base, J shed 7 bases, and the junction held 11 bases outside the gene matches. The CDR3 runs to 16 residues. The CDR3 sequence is CASSLGLAVGGGTQYS. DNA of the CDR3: TGTGCCAGCAGTTTAGGGCTAGCGGTCGGGGGGGGGACCCAGTACTCC.

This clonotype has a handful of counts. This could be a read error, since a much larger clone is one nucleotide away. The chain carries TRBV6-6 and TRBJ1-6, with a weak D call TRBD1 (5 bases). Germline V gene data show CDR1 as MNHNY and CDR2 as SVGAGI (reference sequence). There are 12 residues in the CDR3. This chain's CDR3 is CASSQGGSPFHF. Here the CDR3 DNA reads TGTGCCAGCAGTCAGGGAGGTTCACCCTTCCACTTT.

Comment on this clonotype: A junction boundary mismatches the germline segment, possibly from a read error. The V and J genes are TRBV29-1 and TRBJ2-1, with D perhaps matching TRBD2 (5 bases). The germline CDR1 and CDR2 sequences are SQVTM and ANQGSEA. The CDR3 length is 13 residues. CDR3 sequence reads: CCVKRRHHNEQFF. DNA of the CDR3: TGCTGCGTAAAGCGGAGACATCACAATGAGCAGTTCTTC.

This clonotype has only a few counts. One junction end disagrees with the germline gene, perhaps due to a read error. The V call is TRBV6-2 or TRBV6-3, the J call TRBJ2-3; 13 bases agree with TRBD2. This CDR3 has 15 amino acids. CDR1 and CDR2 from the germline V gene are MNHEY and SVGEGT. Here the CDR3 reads CASRTLAGGTDTRYF. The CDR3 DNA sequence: TGCGCCAGCAGGACACTAGCGGGAGGGACAGATACGCGGTATTTT.

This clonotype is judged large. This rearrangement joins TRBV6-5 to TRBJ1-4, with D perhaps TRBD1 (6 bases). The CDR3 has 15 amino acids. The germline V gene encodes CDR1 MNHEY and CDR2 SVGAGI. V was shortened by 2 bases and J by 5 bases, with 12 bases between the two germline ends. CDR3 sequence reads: CASSYTTGPNEKLFF. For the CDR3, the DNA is TGTGCCAGCAGTTACACCACAGGGCCGAATGAAAAACTGTTTTTT.

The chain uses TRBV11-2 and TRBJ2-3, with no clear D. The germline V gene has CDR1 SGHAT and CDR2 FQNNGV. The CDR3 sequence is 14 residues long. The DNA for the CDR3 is TGTCGCAGCAGCCCTCTAAGCGTGGCAGATACGCAGTATTTT. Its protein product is CRSSPLSVADTQYF.

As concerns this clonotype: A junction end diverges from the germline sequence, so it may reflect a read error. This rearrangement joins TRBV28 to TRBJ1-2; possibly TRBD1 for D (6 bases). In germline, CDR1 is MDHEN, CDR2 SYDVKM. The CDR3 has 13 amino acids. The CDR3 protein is CVSKFRGNYGYTF. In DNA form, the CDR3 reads TGTGTCAGCAAATTCAGGGGTAACTATGGCTACACCTTC.

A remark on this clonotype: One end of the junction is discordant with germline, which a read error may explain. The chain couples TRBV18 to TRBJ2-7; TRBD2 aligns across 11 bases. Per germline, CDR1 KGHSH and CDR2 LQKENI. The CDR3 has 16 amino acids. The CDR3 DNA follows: TGTACCAGCTCACCGCCAGGACTAGCGGGTACCTACGAGCAGTACTTC. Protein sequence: CTSSPPGLAGTYEQYF.

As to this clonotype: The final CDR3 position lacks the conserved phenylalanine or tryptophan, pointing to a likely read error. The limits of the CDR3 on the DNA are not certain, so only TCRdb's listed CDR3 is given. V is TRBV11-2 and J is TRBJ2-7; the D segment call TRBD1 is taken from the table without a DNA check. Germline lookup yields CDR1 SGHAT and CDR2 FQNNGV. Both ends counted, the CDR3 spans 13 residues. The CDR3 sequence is CASSTRDRGQAVL.

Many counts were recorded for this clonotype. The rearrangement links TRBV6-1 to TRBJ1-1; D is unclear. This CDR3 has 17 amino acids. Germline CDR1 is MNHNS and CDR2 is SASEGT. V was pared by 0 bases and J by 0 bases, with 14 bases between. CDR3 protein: CASSEADVYGLNTEAFF. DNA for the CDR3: TGTGCCAGCAGTGAAGCTGATGTTTATGGGCTGAACACTGAAGCTTTCTTT.

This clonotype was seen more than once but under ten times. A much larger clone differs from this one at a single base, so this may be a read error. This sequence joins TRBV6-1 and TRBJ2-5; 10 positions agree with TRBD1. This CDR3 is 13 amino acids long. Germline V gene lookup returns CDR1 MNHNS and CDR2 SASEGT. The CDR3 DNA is TGTGCCAGTGGGACAGGGGAACAAGAGACCCAGCACTTC. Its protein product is CASGTGEQETQHF.

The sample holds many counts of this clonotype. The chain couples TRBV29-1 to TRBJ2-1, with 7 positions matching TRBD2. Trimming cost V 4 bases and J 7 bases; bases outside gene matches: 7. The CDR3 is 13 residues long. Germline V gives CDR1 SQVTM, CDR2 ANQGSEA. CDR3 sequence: CSVVGRERNEQFF. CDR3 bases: TGCAGCGTTGTTGGGCGGGAGCGGAATGAGCAGTTCTTC.

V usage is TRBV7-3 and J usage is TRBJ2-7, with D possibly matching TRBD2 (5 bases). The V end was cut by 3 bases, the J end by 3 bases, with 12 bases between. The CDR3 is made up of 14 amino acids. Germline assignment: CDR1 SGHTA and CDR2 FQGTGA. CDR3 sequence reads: CASSFSGGDYEQYV. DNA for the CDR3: TGTGCCAGCAGCTTCAGTGGAGGCGACTACGAGCAGTACGTC.

CDR3 in DNA: TGCAGCGTTGGGGAAGGGACTAGCCCCCACGAGCAGTACTTC. Residues: CSVGEGTSPHEQYF. This sequence joins TRBV29-1 and TRBJ2-7, with 9 bases fitting TRBD2. Germline trimming cut 4 bases from V and 5 bases from J; bases unmatched to any gene: 9. The CDR3 is made up of 14 amino acids. Germline lookup yields CDR1 SQVTM and CDR2 ANQGSEA.

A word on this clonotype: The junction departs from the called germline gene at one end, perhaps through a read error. The CDR3 region is CSLGGLGGVSSHEHYF. The CDR3 DNA sequence: TGCAGCCTTGGGGGTTTGGGGGGGGTTTCTTCGCACGAGCACTACTTC. The genes are TRBV29-1 and TRBJ2-7; 7 bases match TRBD2. Germline V lookup: CDR1 SQVTM, CDR2 ANQGSEA. The CDR3 loop spans 16 amino acids.

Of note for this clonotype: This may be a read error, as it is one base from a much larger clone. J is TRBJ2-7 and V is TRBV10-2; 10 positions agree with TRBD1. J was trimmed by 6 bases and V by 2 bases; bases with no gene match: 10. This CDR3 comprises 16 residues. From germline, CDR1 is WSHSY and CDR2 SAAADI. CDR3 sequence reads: CASSEGAGTGACEQYF. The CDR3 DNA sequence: TGCGCCAGCAGTGAGGGGGCCGGGACAGGGGCATGCGAGCAGTACTTC.

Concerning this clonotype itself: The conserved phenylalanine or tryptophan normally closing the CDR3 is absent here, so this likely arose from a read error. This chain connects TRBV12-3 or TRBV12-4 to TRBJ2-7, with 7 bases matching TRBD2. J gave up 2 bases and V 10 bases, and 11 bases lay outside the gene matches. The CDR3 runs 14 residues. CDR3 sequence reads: CANRLASGAYEQYL. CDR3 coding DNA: TGTGCCAACAGATTGGCTAGCGGAGCCTACGAGCAGTACTTA.

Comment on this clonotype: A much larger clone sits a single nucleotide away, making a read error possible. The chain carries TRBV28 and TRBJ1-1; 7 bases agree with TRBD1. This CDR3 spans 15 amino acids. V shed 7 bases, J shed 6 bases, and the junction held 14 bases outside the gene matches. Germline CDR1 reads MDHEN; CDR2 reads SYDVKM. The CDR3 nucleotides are TGTGCCAGCAATTCCTCCCATAGGGGGCAACCTGAAGCTTTCTTT. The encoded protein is CASNSSHRGQPEAFF.

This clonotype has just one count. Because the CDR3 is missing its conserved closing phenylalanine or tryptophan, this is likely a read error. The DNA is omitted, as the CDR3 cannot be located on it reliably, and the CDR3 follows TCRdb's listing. CDR3 loop: CASGPGQGSYEHYL. The chain links TRBV11-3 to TRBJ2-7; the table's D call, TRBD1, has no DNA check behind it. A total of 14 residues make up the CDR3, ends included. The germline gives CDR1 SGHNT, CDR2 YENEEA.

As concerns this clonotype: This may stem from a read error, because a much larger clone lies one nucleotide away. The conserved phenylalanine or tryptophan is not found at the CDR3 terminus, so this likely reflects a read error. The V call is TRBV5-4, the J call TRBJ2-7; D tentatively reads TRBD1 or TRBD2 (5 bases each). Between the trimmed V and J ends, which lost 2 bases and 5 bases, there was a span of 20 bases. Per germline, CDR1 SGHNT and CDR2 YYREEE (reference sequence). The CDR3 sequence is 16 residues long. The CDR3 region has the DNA TGTGCCAGCAGCTTCGGCTCACCGGGGACCGGAGACGAGCAGTACATC. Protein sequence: CASSFGSPGTGDEQYI.

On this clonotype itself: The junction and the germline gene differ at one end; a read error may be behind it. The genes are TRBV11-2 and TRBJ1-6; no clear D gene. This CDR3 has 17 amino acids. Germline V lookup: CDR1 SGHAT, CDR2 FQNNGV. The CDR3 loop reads CAISSTLRINRSSPLHF. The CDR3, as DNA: TGTGCCATCAGCTCAACATTACGGATAAACCGGAGTTCACCCCTCCACTTT.

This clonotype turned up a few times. The CDR3 loop reads CASTEDYYTDTQYF. Here the CDR3 DNA reads TGTGCCAGCACCGAAGACTATTACACAGATACGCAGTATTTT. The chain recombines TRBV6-2 or TRBV6-3 with TRBJ2-3, with a possible D match to TRBD2 (5 bases). Germline CDR1 and CDR2: MNHEY and SVGEGT. With 7 bases removed from V and 2 bases from J, the gap between germline ends came to 13 bases. The length of the CDR3 is 14 residues.

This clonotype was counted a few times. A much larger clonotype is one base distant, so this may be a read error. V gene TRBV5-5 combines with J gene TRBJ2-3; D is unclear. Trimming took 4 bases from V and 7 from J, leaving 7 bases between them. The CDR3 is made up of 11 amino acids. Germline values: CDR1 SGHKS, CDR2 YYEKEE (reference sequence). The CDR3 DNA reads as TGTGCCAGCAGCCCGCCCAATACGCAGTATTTT. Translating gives CASSPPNTQYF.

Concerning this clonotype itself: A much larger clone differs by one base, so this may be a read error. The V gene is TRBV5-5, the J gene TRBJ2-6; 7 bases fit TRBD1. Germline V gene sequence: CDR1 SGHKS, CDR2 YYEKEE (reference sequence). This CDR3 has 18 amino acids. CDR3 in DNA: TGTGCCATCAGCTTTAGGGGACAGATACACTCTGGGGCCAACGTCCTGACTTTC. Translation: CAISFRGQIHSGANVLTF. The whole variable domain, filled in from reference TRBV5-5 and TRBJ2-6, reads DAGVTQSPTHLIKTRGQQVTLRCSPISGHKSVSWYQQVLGQGPQFIFQYYEKEERGRGNFPDRFSARQFPNYSSELNVNALLLGDSALYLCAISFRGQIHSGANVLTFGAGSRLTVL.

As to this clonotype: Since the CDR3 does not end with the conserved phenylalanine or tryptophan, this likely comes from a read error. CDR3 DNA sequence: TGTGCCAGCAGCCAAGGGGAGGAGACCCAGTACTTG. Translating it yields CASSQGEETQYL. The chain recombines TRBV11-2 with TRBJ2-5; D assignment may be TRBD1 or TRBD2 (5 bases each). The V gene lost 5 bases and the J gene lost 5 bases, with 9 bases spanning the gap. Germline V gives CDR1 SGHAT, CDR2 FQNNGV. The length of the CDR3 is 12 residues.

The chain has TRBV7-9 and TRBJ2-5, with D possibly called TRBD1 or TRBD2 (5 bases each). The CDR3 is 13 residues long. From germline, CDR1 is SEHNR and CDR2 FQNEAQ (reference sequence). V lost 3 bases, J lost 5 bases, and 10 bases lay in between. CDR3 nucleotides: TGTGCCAGCAGCTTGATCAGGGAGGAGACCCAGTACTTC. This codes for CASSLIREETQYF.

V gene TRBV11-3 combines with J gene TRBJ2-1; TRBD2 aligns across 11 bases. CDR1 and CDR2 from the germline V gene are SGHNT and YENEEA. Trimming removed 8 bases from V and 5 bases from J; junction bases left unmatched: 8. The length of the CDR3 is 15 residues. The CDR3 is CASDPGLAANNEQFF. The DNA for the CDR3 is TGTGCCAGCGATCCGGGACTAGCGGCCAACAATGAGCAGTTCTTC.

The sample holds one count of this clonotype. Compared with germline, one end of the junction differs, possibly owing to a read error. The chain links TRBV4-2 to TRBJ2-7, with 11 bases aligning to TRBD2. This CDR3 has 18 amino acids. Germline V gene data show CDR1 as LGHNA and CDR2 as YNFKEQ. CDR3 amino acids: CASSQDYVSGGATYEQYF. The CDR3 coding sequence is TGTGCCAGCAGTCAAGATTATGTTAGCGGGGGGGCTACCTACGAGCAATACTTC.

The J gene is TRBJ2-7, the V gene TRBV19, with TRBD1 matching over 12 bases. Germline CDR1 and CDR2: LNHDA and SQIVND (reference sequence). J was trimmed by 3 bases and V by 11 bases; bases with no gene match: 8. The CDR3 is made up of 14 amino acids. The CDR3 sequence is CAAQGTGGIYEQYF. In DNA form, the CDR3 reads TGTGCCGCCCAGGGGACAGGGGGCATCTACGAGCAGTACTTC.

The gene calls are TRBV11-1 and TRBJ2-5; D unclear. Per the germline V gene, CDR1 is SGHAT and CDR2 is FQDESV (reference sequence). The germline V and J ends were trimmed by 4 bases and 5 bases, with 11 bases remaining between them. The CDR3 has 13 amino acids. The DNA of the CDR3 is TGTGCCAGCAGCTCCGGCCCGTCGGAGACCCAGTACTTC. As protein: CASSSGPSETQYF.

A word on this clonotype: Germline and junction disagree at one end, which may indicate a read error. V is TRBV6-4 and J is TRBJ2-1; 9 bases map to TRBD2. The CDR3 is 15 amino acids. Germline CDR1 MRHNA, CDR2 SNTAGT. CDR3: CAGSDEAGGFNEQFF. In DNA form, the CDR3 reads TGTGCCGGCAGTGACGAGGCGGGAGGGTTTAATGAGCAGTTCTTC.

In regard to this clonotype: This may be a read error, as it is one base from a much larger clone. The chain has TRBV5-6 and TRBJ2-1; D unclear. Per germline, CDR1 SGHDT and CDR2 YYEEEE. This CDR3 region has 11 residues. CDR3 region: CASSAIHEEFF. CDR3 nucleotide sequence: TGTGCCAGCAGCGCAATTCATGAGGAGTTCTTC.